These 17 T cell receptor beta chains came from one sample sequenced in a study of radiotherapy plus CTLA-4 blockade in lung cancer. Assay used: immunoSEQ multiplex PCR; TCRdb lists only in-frame clones, some missing. Here the sample spans more than 40,000 clones, around 72% being singletons. Sequencing used peripheral blood, obtained from a patient treated with radiotherapy plus ipilimumab. These receptors were collected from a human donor with non-small cell lung cancer who had a complete response to radiotherapy plus ipilimumab.

This clone was picked up one time. This chain links TRBV6-5 with TRBJ2-7, with 9 nucleotides matching TRBD2. The CDR3 is 16 residues long. Trimming at V came to 2 bases and at J to 2 bases, leaving 7 bases not matched to a gene. Germline V gene lookup returns CDR1 MNHEY and CDR2 SVGAGI. The CDR3 DNA is TGTGCCAGCAGTTACGGGTCTAGCGGGAAAGCCTACGAGCAGTACTTC. Encoded protein: CASSYGSSGKAYEQYF.

This clone was counted once. V usage is TRBV15 and J usage is TRBJ2-3, with 12 bases identical to TRBD2. The CDR3 sequence is 16 residues long. V dropped 5 bases and J dropped 2; count of bases not matched to a gene: 5. The germline CDR1 and CDR2 sequences are LNHNV and YYDKDF (reference sequence). The chain's CDR3 is CATSPRTSGVTDTQYF. The CDR3 bases are TGTGCCACCAGCCCGCGGACTAGCGGGGTCACAGATACGCAGTATTTT. The full variable domain, rest sourced from reference TRBV15 and TRBJ2-3, is DAMVIQNPRYQVTQFGKPVTLSCSQTLNHNVMYWYQQKSSQAPKLLFHYYDKDFNNEADTPDNFQSRRPNTSFCFLDIRSPGLGDTAMYLCATSPRTSGVTDTQYFGPGTRLTVL.

The chain employs TRBV6-5 and TRBJ2-7; D perhaps matches TRBD2 (5 bases). Trimming cost V 0 bases and J 2 bases, with 11 bases left between them. The CDR3 covers 15 residues. Germline V lookup: CDR1 MNHEY, CDR2 SVGAGI. The CDR3 bases are TGTGCCAGCAGTTACTCCTTGGGAGCGGCCTACGAGCAGTACTTC. This sequence encodes CASSYSLGAAYEQYF.

This chain joins TRBV7-2 and TRBJ2-2; a possible D gene is TRBD1 (6 bases). Germline CDR1 SGHTA, CDR2 FQGNSA. V was clipped by 5 bases and J by 0 bases, with 13 bases between them. The CDR3 extends over 16 amino acids. The CDR3 coding sequence is TGTGCCAGCAGCGGCAGGGGACGCGCGAACACCGGGGAGCTGTTTTTT. It is translated as CASSGRGRANTGELFF.

This chain links TRBV4-1 with TRBJ1-1, with 7 bases fitting TRBD1. Germline CDR1 is MGHRA and CDR2 is YSYEKL. This CDR3 is built from 16 residues. The trim removed 3 bases at V and 1 base at J, leaving 8 bases unmatched. The CDR3 region is CASSQAPGDRNTEAFF. The CDR3 DNA is TGCGCCAGCAGCCAGGCCCCCGGGGACAGGAACACTGAAGCTTTCTTT.

V gene TRBV4-1 combines with J gene TRBJ1-1, with D possibly TRBD1 on 6 matching bases. Germline-derived CDR1 and CDR2 are MGHRA and YSYEKL. Between the trimmed V and J ends, which lost 4 bases and 2 bases, there was a span of 14 bases. The CDR3 is 15 amino acids. The CDR3 loop reads CASSPLGGGNTEAFF. CDR3 nucleotide sequence: TGCGCCAGCAGCCCCCTTGGGGGGGGCAACACTGAAGCTTTCTTT.

In its sample, this clone was seen a few times. The chain joins TRBV7-2 to TRBJ2-7; no firm D call. Germline lookup yields CDR1 SGHTA and CDR2 FQGNSA. This CDR3 has 12 residues. Trimming took 3 bases from V and 6 from J, leaving 9 bases between them. The CDR3 protein is CASSFPISEQYF. The CDR3 DNA follows: TGTGCCAGCAGCTTCCCCATTTCCGAGCAGTACTTC.

The chain couples TRBV5-1 to TRBJ2-7; 13 bases line up with TRBD2. The CDR3 contains 16 residues. Trimming took 3 bases from V and 0 from J; bases not matched to a gene: 3. In germline, CDR1 is SGHRS, CDR2 YFSETQ. The DNA of the CDR3 is TGCGCCAGCAGCTCTACTAGCGGGAGGGCCTCCTACGAGCAGTACTTC. Translation gives CASSSTSGRASYEQYF.

This chain links TRBV5-1 with TRBJ2-7, with D maybe TRBD2 (5 bases). The germline CDR1 and CDR2 sequences are SGHRS and YFSETQ. The CDR3 length is 12 residues. V lost 3 bases and J 1 base, leaving 5 bases between the germline ends. CDR3 loop: CASSSGSYEQYF. The CDR3 nucleotides read TGCGCCAGCAGCTCGGGATCCTACGAGCAGTACTTC.

The V call is TRBV6-1, the J call TRBJ1-5; 7 bases align to TRBD1. V shed 0 bases and J 5 bases; nucleotides not matched to a gene: 10. The length of the CDR3 is 17 residues. The germline gives CDR1 MNHNS, CDR2 SASEGT. The CDR3 sequence is CASSEALPGQYDQPQHF. The CDR3 nucleotides read TGTGCCAGCAGTGAAGCGCTTCCGGGACAGTACGATCAGCCCCAGCATTTT.

The chain is built from TRBV18 and TRBJ1-3; TRBD1 matches 8 bases. The CDR3 is 16 amino acids. Trimming at V came to 2 bases and at J to 4 bases, leaving 7 bases not matched to a gene. In germline, CDR1 is KGHSH, CDR2 LQKENI. DNA for the CDR3: TGTGCCAGCTCACCAGTCCAGGGGGCGGGCGGAAACACCATATATTTT. This translates into CASSPVQGAGGNTIYF.

The CDR3 loop reads CATSRDTEGAPRGAQYF. CDR3 DNA sequence: TGTGCCACCAGCAGAGATACGGAGGGCGCCCCGCGGGGGGCCCAGTACTTC. The J gene is TRBJ2-5, the V gene TRBV15, with TRBD2 matching over 8 bases. V dropped 0 bases and J dropped 9; count of bases not matched to a gene: 15. Germline CDR1 is LNHNV and CDR2 is YYDKDF (reference sequence). This CDR3 region has 17 residues. Combining the CDR3 with reference TRBV15 and TRBJ2-5 gives the whole variable domain DAMVIQNPRYQVTQFGKPVTLSCSQTLNHNVMYWYQQKSSQAPKLLFHYYDKDFNNEADTPDNFQSRRPNTSFCFLDIRSPGLGDTAMYLCATSRDTEGAPRGAQYFGPGTRLLVL.

The rearrangement joins TRBV29-1 to TRBJ2-3, with D unclear. Germline-derived CDR1 and CDR2 are SQVTM and ANQGSEA. The CDR3 is 12 residues long. V lost 3 bases and J 6 bases, leaving 10 bases between the germline ends. The CDR3 sequence: CSVDPGMDTQYF. The CDR3 nucleotides read TGCAGCGTTGATCCAGGAATGGATACGCAGTATTTT.

V is TRBV2 and J is TRBJ1-1; D perhaps matches TRBD1 (6 bases). Trimming removed 4 bases from V and 4 bases from J, with 13 bases in between. This CDR3 has 14 residues. From germline, CDR1 is SNHLY and CDR2 FYNNEI. As DNA, the CDR3 is TGTGCCAGCAGTGGCAGGGGAGCTGGCACTGAAGCTTTCTTT. Translating gives CASSGRGAGTEAFF. The full variable domain, in which reference TRBV2 and TRBJ1-1 provide the parts outside the CDR3, is EPEVTQTPSHQVTQMGQEVILRCVPISNHLYFYWYRQILGQKVEFLVSFYNNEISEKSEIFDDQFSVERPDGSNFTLKIRSTKLEDSAMYFCASSGRGAGTEAFFGQGTRLTVV.

The chain's CDR3 is CASNPAGGEPGEQYF. CDR3 coding DNA: TGTGCCAGCAACCCGGCGGGGGGGGAACCAGGCGAGCAGTACTTC. V usage is TRBV27 and J usage is TRBJ2-7; 9 bases line up with TRBD2. J was trimmed by 6 bases and V by 7 bases; bases with no gene match: 13. The germline CDR1 and CDR2 sequences are MNHEY and SMNVEV (reference sequence). The CDR3 runs 15 residues.

The chain links TRBV6-6 to TRBJ2-1; perhaps TRBD1 as D (5 bases). Trimming took 6 bases from V and 9 from J, leaving 18 bases between them. CDR3 length equals 14 residues. Germline CDR1 reads MNHNY; CDR2 reads SVGAGI (reference sequence). Here the CDR3 reads CASRQIGVGSEQFF. In DNA form, the CDR3 reads TGTGCCAGCAGACAGATAGGGGTGGGAAGTGAGCAGTTCTTC.

This chain uses TRBV19 with TRBJ1-6; TRBD1 matches at 7 bases. Trimming took 0 bases from V and 10 from J; bases not matched to a gene: 9. This CDR3 contains 16 residues. Germline V CDR1 and CDR2: LNHDA, SQIVND (reference sequence). The CDR3: CASSIDRGDRGSPLHF. Here the CDR3 DNA reads TGTGCCAGTAGTATAGACCGCGGGGACAGAGGATCACCCCTCCACTTT.